These T cell receptor beta chains were read from a single sample in a study of cytomegalovirus exposure and HLA in healthy donors. Repertoires were generated with immunoSEQ multiplex PCR, while TCRdb's copy carries only in-frame clones and drops some. Found here are 56,000 or so clones, 90% to 95% of them singletons; the top ten hold about 1.5%. Sequenced: PBMCs. Receptors originate from a woman aged 18 to 35 in good health and CMV-seropositive. Each CDR3 is given with its conserved first and last residue. Fields, in order: CDR3 DNA, CDR3 protein, D gene, clone size, J gene, V gene. D genes are given only for firm matches. Rows may omit the clone size; those that give it use once, few, many or a size class.

CDR3 DNA: TGTGCCAGTAGTCCTCGGGGATACACTAACACCGGGGAGCTGTTTTTT
CDR3 protein: CASSPRGYTNTGELFF
D gene: -
clone size: once
J gene: TRBJ2-2
V gene: TRBV19

CDR3 DNA: TGTGCCAGCAGCTTAGATCCAGGCCACTACGAGCAGTACTTC
CDR3 protein: CASSLDPGHYEQYF
D gene: -
clone size: -
J gene: TRBJ2-7
V gene: TRBV7-2

CDR3 DNA: TGTGCCAGCAGCACCGGGCCGGGAGGCTATGGCTACACCTTC
CDR3 protein: CASSTGPGGYGYTF
D gene: -
clone size: -
J gene: TRBJ1-2
V gene: TRBV11-2

CDR3 DNA: TGTGCCAGCATCAGACAGGGAGACGGCTACACCTTC
CDR3 protein: CASIRQGDGYTF
D gene: TRBD1
clone size: -
J gene: TRBJ1-2
V gene: TRBV27

CDR3 DNA: TGTGCCAGCAGCTTGGCTCCAGGAACTAGCGGATACTACGAGCAGTACTTC
CDR3 protein: CASSLAPGTSGYYEQYF
D gene: TRBD2
clone size: -
J gene: TRBJ2-7
V gene: TRBV5-4

CDR3 DNA: TGTGCCAGCAATTTGATCGGGGGGAACACCGGGGAGCTGTTTTTT
CDR3 protein: CASNLIGGNTGELFF
D gene: -
clone size: -
J gene: TRBJ2-2
V gene: TRBV2

CDR3 DNA: TGTGCCAGCAGCTTAGGCGGGCTCGGGACAGGGAATGGCTACACCTTC
CDR3 protein: CASSLGGLGTGNGYTF
D gene: TRBD1
clone size: -
J gene: TRBJ1-2
V gene: TRBV13

CDR3 DNA: TGTGCCAGCAGCCAAAGCTGGCAGGGAATCAGGAACGAGCAGTACTTC
CDR3 protein: CASSQSWQGIRNEQYF
D gene: -
clone size: once
J gene: TRBJ2-7
V gene: TRBV14

CDR3 DNA: TGTGCCAGCAGTGACTCTAGCGGGGGGGGACAAGAGACCCAGTACTTC
CDR3 protein: CASSDSSGGGQETQYF
D gene: TRBD2
clone size: -
J gene: TRBJ2-5
V gene: TRBV2

CDR3 DNA: TGTGCCAGCAGCGGGACAGGGGTCGACACCGGGGAGCTGTTTTTT
CDR3 protein: CASSGTGVDTGELFF
D gene: TRBD1
clone size: -
J gene: TRBJ2-2
V gene: TRBV7-9

CDR3 DNA: TGTGCCAGCAGTTACTCTGCCAGGACAAACTATGGCTACACCTTC
CDR3 protein: CASSYSARTNYGYTF
D gene: -
clone size: -
J gene: TRBJ1-2
V gene: TRBV6-5

CDR3 DNA: TGTGCCAGCAGCCGAGGACTAGCGGGGGAAAGTTACAATGAGCAGTTCTTC
CDR3 protein: CASSRGLAGESYNEQFF
D gene: TRBD2
clone size: -
J gene: TRBJ2-1
V gene: TRBV11-3

CDR3 DNA: TGCGCCAGCAGCTTGGTGGGGGCCTCGGCAGGGTCGAGCTATGGCTACACCTTC
CDR3 protein: CASSLVGASAGSSYGYTF
D gene: -
clone size: -
J gene: TRBJ1-2
V gene: TRBV5-1

CDR3 DNA: TGTGCCACCAGCAGATCCTCGGAGAATCAGCCCCAGCATTTT
CDR3 protein: CATSRSSENQPQHF
D gene: -
clone size: -
J gene: TRBJ1-5
V gene: TRBV15

CDR3 DNA: TGCGCCAGCAGCCCTCTGGCAGCGCCCTTAGGTCAGTACTTC
CDR3 protein: CASSPLAAPLGQYF
D gene: -
clone size: many
J gene: TRBJ2-7
V gene: TRBV4-1

CDR3 DNA: TGTGCCACCAGCAGGACAGGGGATGGCTACACCTTC
CDR3 protein: CATSRTGDGYTF
D gene: TRBD1
clone size: -
J gene: TRBJ1-2
V gene: TRBV15

CDR3 DNA: TGCGCCAGCAGCTACGAGGGGGGGTGGACTGAAGCTTTCTTT
CDR3 protein: CASSYEGGWTEAFF
D gene: -
clone size: -
J gene: TRBJ1-1
V gene: TRBV5-1

CDR3 DNA: TGTGCCTGGAGTCCTCTTGGAGACGAGCAGTACTTC
CDR3 protein: CAWSPLGDEQYF
D gene: -
clone size: few
J gene: TRBJ2-7
V gene: TRBV30

CDR3 DNA: TGCGCCAGCAGCTGGACGTTGACAGCGGGGGATGGCTACACCTTC
CDR3 protein: CASSWTLTAGDGYTF
D gene: -
clone size: -
J gene: TRBJ1-2
V gene: TRBV5-1